These 25 T cell receptor beta chains originate from one sample sequenced in a study of T cell changes during pregnancy in multiple sclerosis. Method: immunoSEQ multiplex PCR; TCRdb's copy keeps in-frame clones and lacks some. Of approximately 90,000 clones in the sample, just over 90% were seen once. This specimen consisted of peripheral blood, obtained in the first trimester of pregnancy. The receptor set was obtained from a female donor with multiple sclerosis, enrolled in a pregnancy study.

V and J are TRBV7-2 and TRBJ2-2; 8 nucleotides line up with TRBD2. The CDR3 runs to 15 residues. Looked up from germline, CDR1 is SGHTA and CDR2 is FQGNSA. V shed 5 bases and J 3 bases; nucleotides not matched to a gene: 5. The CDR3 loop is CASSNREGYTGELFF. The CDR3, as DNA: TGTGCCAGCAGCAACCGGGAGGGCTACACCGGGGAGCTGTTTTTT.

CDR3 protein: CASNLAGIHEQYF. The CDR3 DNA reads TGTGCCAGCAACCTTGCGGGGATACACGAGCAGTACTTC. The chain has TRBV5-5 and TRBJ2-7; TRBD2 is a possible D gene (6 bases). Trimming cost V 6 bases and J 5 bases, with 15 bases left between them. The CDR3 is 13 amino acids. The germline CDR1 and CDR2 sequences are SGHKS and YYEKEE (reference sequence).

V usage is TRBV30 and J usage is TRBJ1-4; D remains unclear. V was clipped by 1 base and J by 8 bases, with 8 bases between them. This CDR3 is 12 amino acids long. The germline gives CDR1 GTSNPN, CDR2 SVGIG (reference sequence). The CDR3 nucleotides are TGTGCCTGGAGTGGTAGCGGGGAAAAACTGTTTTTT. It is translated as CAWSGSGEKLFF.

This clone appeared a few times. The CDR3 here is CASSPLTGLAGGFETQYF. Written as DNA, the CDR3 is TGTGCCAGTAGTCCCCTCACGGGGCTAGCGGGAGGTTTTGAGACCCAGTACTTC. This rearrangement joins TRBV19 to TRBJ2-5; 11 nucleotides match TRBD2. This CDR3 is 18 amino acids long. The trim removed 5 bases at V and 5 bases at J, leaving 16 bases unmatched. Germline CDR1 is LNHDA and CDR2 is SQIVND (reference sequence).

The J gene is TRBJ2-3, the V gene TRBV7-3; a possible D gene is TRBD2 (6 bases). This CDR3 spans 17 amino acids. Trimming removed 2 bases at V and 2 bases at J, with 17 bases between. CDR1 and CDR2 from the germline V gene are SGHTA and FQGTGA. Here the CDR3 reads CASSLLPLAGSTDTQYF. The CDR3 nucleotides are TGTGCCAGCAGCTTACTTCCCCTTGCGGGGTCCACAGATACGCAGTATTTT.

The rearrangement joins TRBV27 to TRBJ1-1, with D perhaps matching TRBD1 (5 bases). The V end was cut by 6 bases, the J end by 6 bases, with 17 bases between. The germline CDR1 and CDR2 sequences are MNHEY and SMNVEV (reference sequence). The CDR3 runs to 14 residues. The CDR3 nucleotides are TGTGCCAGCAGCATTACCAAGGGGTGGGCTGAAGCTTTCTTT. This translates into CASSITKGWAEAFF.

This clone appeared a single time. V gene TRBV11-2 combines with J gene TRBJ2-7; the match to TRBD2 covers 9 bases. V gave up 0 bases and J gave up 7 bases; unmatched junction bases: 10. Germline-derived CDR1 and CDR2 are SGHAT and FQNNGV. CDR3 size: 16 residues. The DNA for the CDR3 is TGTGCCAGCAGCTTAGATGTTAGCGGGAGAGGTGGAGAGCAGTACTTC. Amino acid sequence: CASSLDVSGRGGEQYF.

This chain links TRBV27 with TRBJ2-4; 7 bases map to TRBD1. The V gene end was trimmed by 6 bases and the J gene end by 8 bases; junction bases not matched to a gene: 10. The length of the CDR3 is 14 residues. Germline V gives CDR1 MNHEY, CDR2 SMNVEV (reference sequence). The CDR3 protein is CASRRQGYGDIQYF. The CDR3 bases are TGTGCCAGCAGGAGACAGGGTTATGGGGACATTCAGTACTTC.

The rearrangement joins TRBV18 to TRBJ2-7, with D perhaps matching TRBD1 (6 bases). Germline values: CDR1 KGHSH, CDR2 LQKENI. V was clipped by 6 bases and J by 3 bases, with 21 bases between them. This CDR3 is built from 16 residues. In DNA, the CDR3 is TGTGCCAGCTCCCCTACCGAGGGCAGGGGAGACTACGAGCAGTACTTC. Protein sequence: CASSPTEGRGDYEQYF.

V and J are TRBV27 and TRBJ2-3; 9 bases fit TRBD2. Germline V gene sequence: CDR1 MNHEY, CDR2 SMNVEV (reference sequence). This CDR3 has 15 amino acids. The V segment lost 5 bases and the J segment 7 bases; nucleotides outside the gene matches: 10. The CDR3 protein is CASSPGTSPYHTQYF. The CDR3 region has the DNA TGTGCCAGCAGTCCGGGGACTAGCCCCTACCATACGCAGTATTTT.

This chain joins TRBV15 and TRBJ1-5, with TRBD1 matching 12 bases. V shed 0 bases, J shed 7 bases, and the junction held 10 bases outside the gene matches. In germline, CDR1 is LNHNV, CDR2 YYDKDF (reference sequence). The CDR3 contains 18 residues. The CDR3 is CATSRDAAGTGGLQPQHF. In nucleotides, the CDR3 is TGTGCCACCAGCAGAGATGCGGCGGGGACAGGGGGCTTGCAGCCCCAGCATTTT.

The V call is TRBV6-5, the J call TRBJ2-7; the D gene is possibly TRBD2 (5 bases). V was shortened by 0 bases and J by 2 bases, with 11 bases between the two germline ends. Germline values: CDR1 MNHEY, CDR2 SVGAGI. This CDR3 comprises 15 residues. The CDR3 loop reads CASSYSNRGTYEQYF. CDR3 nucleotides: TGTGCCAGCAGTTACTCAAATCGGGGAACCTACGAGCAGTACTTC.

V and J are TRBV18 and TRBJ2-5; weak D call: TRBD1 (6 bases). Germline V gene sequence: CDR1 KGHSH, CDR2 LQKENI. The CDR3 has 13 residues. V was clipped by 4 bases and J by 5 bases, with 11 bases between them. Here the CDR3 DNA reads TGTGCCAGCTCACGACAGGATTTGGAGACCCAGTACTTC. Protein: CASSRQDLETQYF.

The chain recombines TRBV30 with TRBJ2-5; 8 nucleotides agree with TRBD2. The CDR3 is made up of 14 amino acids. The germline gives CDR1 GTSNPN, CDR2 SVGIG (reference sequence). The ends lost 2 bases at V and 4 bases at J; junction bases unmatched: 6. CDR3 protein: CAWSLDGGAETQYF. CDR3 DNA sequence: TGTGCCTGGAGTTTGGACGGGGGGGCAGAGACCCAGTACTTC.

V usage is TRBV10-3 and J usage is TRBJ1-5; a weak D match, TRBD1 (5 bases). The germline V gene encodes CDR1 ENHRY and CDR2 SYGVKD. Trimming shortened V by 0 bases and J by 9 bases, and 9 bases separated the two germline ends. This CDR3 spans 13 amino acids. The CDR3 protein is CAISESGGLPQHF. The CDR3 DNA reads as TGTGCCATCAGTGAGTCCGGGGGGTTGCCCCAGCATTTT.

The rearrangement joins TRBV5-1 to TRBJ1-3; TRBD1 might be the D (5 bases). The CDR3 is made up of 15 amino acids. V dropped 4 bases and J dropped 0 bases, with 11 bases sitting between them. Germline V gene sequence: CDR1 SGHRS, CDR2 YFSETQ. CDR3 region: CASSPTAISGNTIYF. CDR3 in DNA: TGCGCCAGCAGCCCGACAGCAATCTCTGGAAACACCATATATTTT.

The chain recombines TRBV27 with TRBJ2-3, with D possibly matching TRBD1 (6 bases). The CDR3 loop spans 15 amino acids. V was clipped by 2 bases and J by 2 bases, with 11 bases between them. Germline assignment: CDR1 MNHEY and CDR2 SMNVEV (reference sequence). CDR3 sequence reads: CASSLDGQYTDTQYF. In DNA form, the CDR3 reads TGTGCCAGCAGTTTAGACGGACAGTACACAGATACGCAGTATTTT.

The genes are TRBV25-1 and TRBJ1-2; possible D gene TRBD1, 5 bases. The V end was cut by 2 bases, the J end by 6 bases, with 13 bases between. This CDR3 has 14 amino acids. Germline V lookup: CDR1 MGHDK, CDR2 SYGVNS. The CDR3 sequence is CASSEQGRDHGYTF. The CDR3 bases are TGTGCCAGCAGTGAACAAGGCAGGGATCATGGCTACACCTTC.

The chain couples TRBV6-5 to TRBJ2-7; 7 bases map to TRBD1. Per germline, CDR1 MNHEY and CDR2 SVGAGI. The CDR3 has 15 amino acids. Unmatched junction bases numbered 15, after V lost 7 bases and J lost 6 bases. As DNA, the CDR3 is TGTGCCAGCACTGTGCGGTCTACAGGGGTAGGCGAGCAGTACTTC. It translates to CASTVRSTGVGEQYF.

The chain couples TRBV28 to TRBJ2-7, with 13 bases lining up with TRBD2. The J segment lost 13 bases and the V segment lost 1 base, leaving 7 bases of the junction unmatched. The CDR3 spans 14 residues. The germline CDR1 and CDR2 sequences are MDHEN and SYDVKM. The CDR3 sequence: CASSLSTSGRAGYF. The CDR3 DNA follows: TGTGCCAGCAGTTTATCAACTAGCGGGAGGGCCGGTTACTTC. Drawing the rest from reference TRBV28 and TRBJ2-7, the complete variable domain is DVKVTQSSRYLVKRTGEKVFLECVQDMDHENMFWYRQDPGLGLRLIYFSYDVKMKEKGDIPEGYSVSREKKERFSLILESASTNQTSMYLCASSLSTSGRAGYFGPGTRLTVT.

The chain uses TRBV13 and TRBJ2-1, with 16 bases identical to TRBD2. Germline V gene sequence: CDR1 PRHDT, CDR2 FYEKMQ (reference sequence). V gave up 6 bases and J gave up 4 bases; unmatched junction bases: 3. The CDR3 spans 16 residues. The CDR3 sequence is CASSSGLAGGYNEQFF. DNA of the CDR3: TGTGCCAGCAGTTCGGGACTAGCGGGAGGGTACAATGAGCAGTTCTTC.

CDR3 protein: CASSARTGTSGGAGRNEQFF. The CDR3 DNA sequence: TGTGCCAGCAGCGCCCGTACTGGGACTAGCGGGGGGGCCGGTAGGAATGAGCAGTTCTTC. The chain uses TRBV9 and TRBJ2-1, with 16 bases fitting TRBD2. CDR3 size: 20 residues. Trimming at V came to 3 bases and at J to 7 bases, leaving 16 bases not matched to a gene. Germline V gives CDR1 SGDLS, CDR2 YYNGEE. Together with reference TRBV9 and TRBJ2-1, the CDR3 gives the full variable domain: DSGVTQTPKHLITATGQRVTLRCSPRSGDLSVYWYQQSLDQGLQFLIQYYNGEERAKGNILERFSAQQFPDLHSELNLSSLELGDSALYFCASSARTGTSGGAGRNEQFFGPGTRLTVL.

The chain employs TRBV19 and TRBJ2-2; TRBD2 matches at 8 bases. Germline V gene sequence: CDR1 LNHDA, CDR2 SQIVND (reference sequence). Unmatched junction bases numbered 7, after V lost 6 bases and J lost 1 base. The length of the CDR3 is 16 residues. The CDR3 coding sequence is TGTGCCAGTAGAGGGTTAGCGGGAAGGAACACCGGGGAGCTGTTTTTT. This gives the protein CASRGLAGRNTGELFF.

The chain couples TRBV4-1 to TRBJ2-2; 12 nucleotides align to TRBD2. The CDR3 loop spans 18 amino acids. In germline, CDR1 is MGHRA, CDR2 YSYEKL. V was pared by 0 bases and J by 4 bases, with 6 bases of the junction left unmatched. CDR3 sequence reads: CASSQEASGGASTGELFF. CDR3 bases: TGCGCCAGCAGCCAAGAGGCTAGCGGGGGGGCAAGCACCGGGGAGCTGTTTTTT.

This rearrangement joins TRBV5-5 to TRBJ2-5; 7 bases fit TRBD2. Germline CDR1 SGHKS, CDR2 YYEKEE (reference sequence). CDR3 size: 15 residues. The V gene end was trimmed by 4 bases and the J gene end by 4 bases; junction bases not matched to a gene: 10. CDR3 sequence (DNA): TGTGCCAGCAGCCCCCGCCTAGCGGTGCGAGAGACCCAGTACTTC. Translating it yields CASSPRLAVRETQYF.